Each of the 3 T cell receptor beta chains below was sequenced from the same sample in a study of Ad26.COV2.S vaccination and SARS-CoV-2 variants. The treatment: over 15 received Ad26.COV2.S at low or high dose, single or two shots; 5 received placebo; per-sample allocation not given. The samples date from day 63 after the first vaccine or placebo injection. Data came from immunoSEQ multiplex PCR; TCRdb stores just in-frame clones and leaves some out. The table lists roughly 320,000 clones, more than 75% of them singletons. The material sequenced was peripheral blood, taken in a trial of Ad26.COV2.S vaccine versus placebo. The receptors come from a person between 18 and 65 years old who received the Ad26.COV2.S COVID-19 vaccine or a placebo.

The V gene is TRBV5-1, the J gene TRBJ1-6; D is perhaps TRBD1 (5 bases). The ends were cut back, 0 bases at V and 9 bases at J, with 13 bases in the middle. Germline-derived CDR1 and CDR2 are SGHRS and YFSETQ. This CDR3 region has 15 residues. CDR3 residues: CASSLGPQGGSPLHF. Here the CDR3 DNA reads TGCGCCAGCAGCTTGGGTCCGCAGGGTGGTTCACCCCTCCACTTT. The variable domain in full, completed from reference TRBV5-1 and TRBJ1-6, reads KAGVTQTPRYLIKTRGQQVTLSCSPISGHRSVSWYQQTPGQGLQFLFEYFSETQRNKGNFPGRFSGRQFSNSRSEMNVSTLELGDSALYLCASSLGPQGGSPLHFGNGTRLTVT.

This clone was picked up one time. This sequence joins TRBV6-5 and TRBJ1-1, with 8 bases fitting TRBD1. The CDR3 spans 13 residues. Germline loops: CDR1 MNHEY, CDR2 SVGAGI. The J segment lost 4 bases and the V segment lost 8 bases, leaving 6 bases of the junction unmatched. For the CDR3, the DNA is TGTGCCAGCGGACAGGGAGTGGGCACTGAAGCTTTCTTT. Translation: CASGQGVGTEAFF.

V gene TRBV27 combines with J gene TRBJ2-7; D possibly corresponds to TRBD2 (7 bases). The CDR3 is 16 residues long. Germline CDR1 is MNHEY and CDR2 is SMNVEV (reference sequence). V was shortened by 4 bases and J by 1 base, with 17 bases between the two germline ends. The CDR3 spells CASSSPHREGSYEQYF. CDR3 nucleotide sequence: TGTGCCAGCAGTTCACCTCACAGGGAGGGGTCCTACGAGCAGTACTTC.